The 13 T cell receptor beta chains below come from one sample, sequenced in a study of shared clonotypes between healthy human individuals. Profiled with immunoSEQ multiplex PCR; TCRdb holds only in-frame clones, not every one. The sample holds around 2,000,000 clones; over 85% are singletons and the top ten take 0.13%. Sequencing was carried out using naive CD4+ T cells sorted from blood. Regarding subset: CD45RA+ positively selected. The receptor source for this set is a man in his late teens or twenties in good health.

CDR3 loop: CASSLGPQPNTGELFF. DNA of the CDR3: TGTGCCAGCAGCCTAGGACCCCAACCGAACACCGGGGAGCTGTTTTTT. V gene TRBV9 combines with J gene TRBJ2-2; no definite D call. The CDR3 has 16 residues. Trimming left V 4 bases short and J 0 bases short, with 13 bases between. The germline gives CDR1 SGDLS, CDR2 YYNGEE.

V gene TRBV19 combines with J gene TRBJ1-5, with 8 nucleotides matching TRBD1. The CDR3 is 15 amino acids. The germline CDR1 and CDR2 sequences are LNHDA and SQIVND (reference sequence). The junction had 10 bases not matched to a gene; V was cut back by 8 bases and J by 4 bases. The CDR3 spells CASRSLDRVNQPQHF. CDR3 nucleotides: TGTGCCAGTCGGTCGCTGGACAGGGTTAATCAGCCCCAGCATTTT.

The chain is built from TRBV2 and TRBJ1-2; TRBD1 agrees at 10 bases. The V gene's germline CDR1 is SNHLY and CDR2 FYNNEI. CDR3 size: 13 residues. The V gene end was trimmed by 6 bases and the J gene end by 6 bases; junction bases not matched to a gene: 4. The CDR3 loop reads CASSGQGVDGYTF. In DNA, the CDR3 is TGTGCCAGCAGCGGACAGGGGGTGGATGGCTACACCTTC. The variable domain in full, completed from reference TRBV2 and TRBJ1-2, reads EPEVTQTPSHQVTQMGQEVILRCVPISNHLYFYWYRQILGQKVEFLVSFYNNEISEKSEIFDDQFSVERPDGSNFTLKIRSTKLEDSAMYFCASSGQGVDGYTFGSGTRLTVV.

The chain recombines TRBV5-1 with TRBJ2-5, with 10 bases identical to TRBD2. CDR1 and CDR2 (germline): SGHRS, YFSETQ. Trimming took 3 bases from V and 2 from J; bases not matched to a gene: 7. This CDR3 region has 16 residues. The CDR3 DNA sequence: TGCGCCAGCAGCTCAAGACTAGCGGGTTCTCAAGAGACCCAGTACTTC. Translated: CASSSRLAGSQETQYF. The full variable domain, completed using reference TRBV5-1 and TRBJ2-5, is KAGVTQTPRYLIKTRGQQVTLSCSPISGHRSVSWYQQTPGQGLQFLFEYFSETQRNKGNFPGRFSGRQFSNSRSEMNVSTLELGDSALYLCASSSRLAGSQETQYFGPGTRLLVL.

The genes are TRBV6-1 and TRBJ2-4; D gene ambiguous. Germline V gene sequence: CDR1 MNHNS, CDR2 SASEGT. The V gene lost 1 base and the J gene lost 3 bases, with 10 bases spanning the gap. The CDR3 length is 15 residues. DNA for the CDR3: TGTGCCAGCAGTGAAGAAAGCGTCGGCAAAAACATTCAGTACTTC. Translated: CASSEESVGKNIQYF.

Written as DNA, the CDR3 is TGTGCCAGCTCACCAACCCAACTGAATAGCAATCAGCCCCAGCATTTT. Its translation is CASSPTQLNSNQPQHF. The rearrangement uses TRBV18 and TRBJ1-5, with D unresolved. This CDR3 contains 16 residues. Trimming left V 2 bases short and J 0 bases short, with 11 bases between. CDR1 is KGHSH and CDR2 is LQKENI in the germline V gene.

V is TRBV2 and J is TRBJ2-1; 13 bases align to TRBD2. The J segment lost 9 bases and the V segment lost 3 bases, leaving 5 bases of the junction unmatched. The CDR3 has 15 amino acids. Looked up from germline, CDR1 is SNHLY and CDR2 is FYNNEI. The CDR3 is CASSETSGGFGEQFF. CDR3 DNA sequence: TGTGCCAGCAGTGAGACTAGCGGGGGGTTTGGTGAGCAGTTCTTC.

The chain joins TRBV9 to TRBJ1-6; no clear D gene. This CDR3 comprises 16 residues. Germline CDR1 reads SGDLS; CDR2 reads YYNGEE. Trimming stripped 3 bases from V and 6 bases from J, with 16 bases between. The CDR3 sequence: CASSATPVWVNSPLHF. The CDR3 DNA reads TGTGCCAGCAGCGCAACTCCGGTGTGGGTTAATTCACCCCTCCACTTT.

The rearrangement uses TRBV6-6 and TRBJ2-5; D uncertain. The length of the CDR3 is 15 residues. Germline CDR1 and CDR2: MNHNY and SVGAGI (reference sequence). Trimming took 6 bases from V and 1 from J, leaving 15 bases between them. As DNA, the CDR3 is TGTGCCAGCAGAGATGGGTGGGCCCCCCAAGAGACCCAGTACTTC. Translating it yields CASRDGWAPQETQYF.

This clone has a single count. The rearrangement links TRBV28 to TRBJ2-6; no reliable D call. V lost 6 bases to trimming and J lost 0 bases, with 6 bases between them. This CDR3 region has 14 residues. Per the germline V gene, CDR1 is MDHEN and CDR2 is SYDVKM. The CDR3 DNA reads TGTGCCAGCAGCTCTTTCTCTGGGGCCAACGTCCTGACTTTC. Encoded protein: CASSSFSGANVLTF.

The chain uses TRBV2 and TRBJ2-3; D gene unclear. The CDR3 has 14 residues. Trimming cost V 6 bases and J 3 bases, with 13 bases left between them. Looked up from germline, CDR1 is SNHLY and CDR2 is FYNNEI. The CDR3 here is CASRTLPSTDTQYF. In DNA form, the CDR3 reads TGTGCCAGCAGAACCCTACCCTCTACAGATACGCAGTATTTT.

V usage is TRBV7-2 and J usage is TRBJ2-7; 8 nucleotides match TRBD2. This CDR3 has 15 amino acids. CDR1 and CDR2 (germline): SGHTA, FQGNSA. J was trimmed by 5 bases and V by 3 bases; bases with no gene match: 9. Here the CDR3 reads CASSLSAGGANEQYF. DNA of the CDR3: TGTGCCAGCAGCTTGTCCGCGGGAGGTGCCAACGAGCAGTACTTC.

This rearrangement joins TRBV6-1 to TRBJ1-1, with D uncertain. V dropped 6 bases and J dropped 8 bases, with 19 bases sitting between them. CDR1 and CDR2 from the germline V gene are MNHNS and SASEGT. The CDR3 spans 14 residues. The CDR3, as DNA: TGTGCCAGCAGGGAAAGTTCCGGGCCAACAGAAGCTTTCTTT. Translation: CASRESSGPTEAFF.